The clone carrying this T cell receptor beta chain was detected ten times or more. The antigen remains undetermined. The data were obtained in a study of T-cell reconstitution after alpha-beta-depleted transplantation in children. Study-level points and caveats: Reportedly, roughly two months post-transplant, alpha-beta T cells arose from several hundred expanded graft clones. TCRbeta diversity was high at day 60 in some patients (a result of surviving recipient T cells and thymic progenitors). At one year after transplant, newly produced T cells mostly accounted for T-cell counts and diversity.

Unique molecular identifiers were incorporated into the prepared TCRbeta library. Via MiXCR, TCRdb re-called the PCR reads, giving one row per CDR3 protein. This repertoire shows about 830,000 distinct CDR3 sequences, around 15% found once; its top ten account for 5%. Trimming left V 6 bases short and J 4 bases short, with 15 bases between. The CDR3 length is 15 residues. This specimen was PBMCs, mostly from graft donor cells, taken 360 days after TCRalphabeta/CD19-depleted stem cell transplant. This TCR was sampled from a male patient between 5 and 17 years old who had a stem cell transplant for acute lymphoblastic leukemia, so the T cells may come from the graft donor. The chain employs TRBV12-3 or TRBV12-4 and TRBJ2-2; D uncertain. CDR3 amino acids: CASSPQRLGTGELFF. CDR3 DNA: TGTGCCAGCAGCCCCCAACGGCTGGGCACCGGGGAGCTGTTTTTT.